This note documents a single T cell receptor (beta chain) sequence. J gave up 4 bases and V 7 bases, and 12 bases lay outside the gene matches. This CDR3 has 16 residues. TCRdb re-derived calls from the reads in MiXCR, one entry per CDR3 protein. The data show around 740,000 distinct CDR3 sequences, 35% to 45% seen once. This entry is derived from a study of T cell repertoires in cytomegalovirus infection. Whole-study context: The public TCR beta signatures pointed to both CMV infection and matching HLA type.

The chain links TRBV12-3 or TRBV12-4 to TRBJ1-4; TRBD1 matches at 7 bases. The sequenced material came from PBMCs. The clonotype originates from a human donor in good health (CMV status not recorded). Some clones in this sample may be carry-over from other donors' samples. In nucleotides, the CDR3 is TGTGCCAGCACTCGCGCTCGGACAGGCTTTAATGAAAAACTGTTTTTT. This encodes CASTRARTGFNEKLFF.